This TCR beta chain appears in the sequencing data of a study of blood T cell repertoires in COVID-19. Cohorts were based on clinical histories the participants reported. Authors' data handling: Amplification of reference gene primers provided the estimated nucleated cell counts. This table comes from immunoSEQ multiplex PCR, and its TCRdb copy is limited to in-frame clones, with some not included. That table furnishes V, J and clone size, whereas the DNA furnished D and trimming. There are fewer than 350,000 clones in the sample; around 84% occur only once, and 2% to 3% lies in the top ten. The CDR3 sequence is 17 residues long. The V and J ends lost 0 bases and 7 bases respectively, with 20 bases between them. In germline, CDR1 is ENHRY, CDR2 SYGVKD.

Sequencing input: PBMCs or T cells enriched from blood (not recorded which). The sequence derives from a woman aged 45-65 years who had recovered from COVID-19. The chain is built from TRBV10-3 and TRBJ2-3; tentative D call: TRBD1 (7 bases). The CDR3 region is CAISESTPGQTSHTQYF. CDR3 nucleotides: TGTGCCATCAGTGAGTCAACACCGGGACAGACTAGTCATACGCAGTATTTT.